A single sample gave rise to the 7 T cell receptor beta chains below, sequenced in a study of blood T cell repertoires in COVID-19. Only in-frame clones appear in the TCRdb table, and some are missing; sequencing was by immunoSEQ multiplex PCR. In the table there are about 240,000 clones, about 86% of which are singletons. Specimen: peripheral blood. All receptors come from a woman older than 75 with acute or convalescent COVID-19.

J is TRBJ2-1 and V is TRBV12-5; TRBD2 aligns across 9 bases. V was clipped by 8 bases and J by 0 bases; unmatched bases: 11. CDR1 LGHNT and CDR2 FRNRAP come from the germline V gene. The CDR3 sequence is 17 residues long. The CDR3 protein is CASSGSGGLSSYNEQFF. In DNA, the CDR3 is TGTGCTAGTTCGGGTAGCGGGGGACTGAGCTCCTACAATGAGCAGTTCTTC.

V is TRBV7-6 and J is TRBJ2-7; D might be TRBD1 (5 bases). The CDR3 covers 13 residues. Trimming left V 3 bases short and J 3 bases short, with 9 bases between. CDR1 is SGHVS and CDR2 is FNYEAQ in the germline V gene. Here the CDR3 DNA reads TGTGCCAGCAGCTTCGGACAAATCTACGAGCAGTACTTC. Its protein is CASSFGQIYEQYF.

The chain recombines TRBV2 with TRBJ1-5, with unresolved D. CDR3 length: 13 amino acids. The V gene's germline CDR1 is SNHLY and CDR2 FYNNEI. Trimming pared 2 bases from V and 6 bases from J, leaving 8 bases between. The CDR3 protein is CASSEREVQPQHF. Written as DNA, the CDR3 is TGTGCCAGCAGTGAAAGGGAGGTTCAGCCCCAGCATTTT.

In its sample, this clone was seen a few times. The chain is built from TRBV5-1 and TRBJ1-1; a possible D gene is TRBD1 (6 bases). CDR1 is SGHRS and CDR2 is YFSETQ in the germline V gene. This CDR3 comprises 14 residues. Trimming removed 4 bases from V and 4 bases from J, with 14 bases in between. The CDR3 bases are TGCGCCAGCAGCCAGACCCAAGGGGGCACTGAAGCTTTCTTT. The encoded protein is CASSQTQGGTEAFF.

The chain employs TRBV4-1 and TRBJ1-5; no clear D. This CDR3 has 16 residues. The germline V and J ends were trimmed by 0 bases and 0 bases, with 9 bases remaining between them. In germline, CDR1 is MGHRA, CDR2 YSYEKL. CDR3 DNA: TGCGCCAGCAGCCAAGATCTGGCCACTAGCAATCAGCCCCAGCATTTT. Amino acids: CASSQDLATSNQPQHF.

The chain is built from TRBV11-3 and TRBJ2-3; the match to TRBD2 covers 9 bases. V shed 5 bases and J 0 bases; nucleotides not matched to a gene: 6. Germline V lookup: CDR1 SGHNT, CDR2 YENEEA. The CDR3 sequence is 16 residues long. CDR3 region: CASSRSGGRSTDTQYF. In DNA, the CDR3 is TGTGCCAGCAGCCGGAGCGGGGGGCGAAGCACAGATACGCAGTATTTT.

The chain couples TRBV6-1 to TRBJ2-1, with 9 nucleotides matching TRBD1. The V gene end was trimmed by 6 bases and the J gene end by 2 bases; junction bases not matched to a gene: 8. Germline V gene sequence: CDR1 MNHNS, CDR2 SASEGT. This CDR3 has 16 residues. Here the CDR3 reads CASREQGAGAYNEQFF. In DNA, the CDR3 is TGTGCCAGCAGAGAACAGGGGGCGGGGGCCTACAATGAGCAGTTCTTC.